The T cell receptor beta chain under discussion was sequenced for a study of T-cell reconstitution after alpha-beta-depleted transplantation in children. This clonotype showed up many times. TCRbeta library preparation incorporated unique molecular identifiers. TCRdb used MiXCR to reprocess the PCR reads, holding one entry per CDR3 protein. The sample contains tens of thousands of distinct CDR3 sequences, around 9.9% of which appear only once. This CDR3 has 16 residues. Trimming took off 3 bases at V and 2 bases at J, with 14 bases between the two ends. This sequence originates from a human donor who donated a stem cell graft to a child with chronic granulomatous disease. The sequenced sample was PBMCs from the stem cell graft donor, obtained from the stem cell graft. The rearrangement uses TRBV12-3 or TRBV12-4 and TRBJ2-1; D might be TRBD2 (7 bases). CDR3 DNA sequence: TGTGCCAGCAGTTTTTTCGGGGGGCTCGCCTACAATGAGCAGTTCTTC. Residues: CASSFFGGLAYNEQFF.